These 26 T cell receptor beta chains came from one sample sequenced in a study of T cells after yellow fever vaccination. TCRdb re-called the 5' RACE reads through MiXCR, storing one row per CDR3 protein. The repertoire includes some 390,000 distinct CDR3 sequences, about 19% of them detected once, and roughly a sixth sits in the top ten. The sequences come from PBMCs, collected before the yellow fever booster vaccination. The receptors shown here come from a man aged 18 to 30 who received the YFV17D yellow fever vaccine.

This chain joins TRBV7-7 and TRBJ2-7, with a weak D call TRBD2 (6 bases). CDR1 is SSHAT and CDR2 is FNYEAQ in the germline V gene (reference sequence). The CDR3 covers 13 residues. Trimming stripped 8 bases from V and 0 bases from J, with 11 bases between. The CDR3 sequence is CASAAGSSYEQYF. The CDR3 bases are TGTGCCAGCGCTGCGGGGAGCTCCTACGAGCAGTACTTC.

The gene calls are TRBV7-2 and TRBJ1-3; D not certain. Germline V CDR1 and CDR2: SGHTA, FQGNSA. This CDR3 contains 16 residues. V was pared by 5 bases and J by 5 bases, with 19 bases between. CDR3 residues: CASSPPRLQTRNTIYF. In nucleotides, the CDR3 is TGTGCCAGCAGCCCACCGCGGCTTCAGACTAGAAACACCATATATTTT.

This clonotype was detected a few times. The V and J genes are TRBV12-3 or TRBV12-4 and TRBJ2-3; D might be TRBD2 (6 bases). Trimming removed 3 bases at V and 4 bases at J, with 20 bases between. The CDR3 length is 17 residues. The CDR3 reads CASSFRSTRRGPDTQYF. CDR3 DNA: TGTGCCAGCAGTTTCAGGTCTACTAGGAGGGGCCCAGATACGCAGTATTTT.

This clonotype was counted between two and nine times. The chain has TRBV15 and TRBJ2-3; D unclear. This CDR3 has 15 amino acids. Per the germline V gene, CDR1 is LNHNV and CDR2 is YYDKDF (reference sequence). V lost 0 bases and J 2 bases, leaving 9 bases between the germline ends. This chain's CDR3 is CATSRDLPSTDTQYF. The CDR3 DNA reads TGTGCCACCAGCAGAGATCTACCTTCCACAGATACGCAGTATTTT. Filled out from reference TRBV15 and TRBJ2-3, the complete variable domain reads DAMVIQNPRYQVTQFGKPVTLSCSQTLNHNVMYWYQQKSSQAPKLLFHYYDKDFNNEADTPDNFQSRRPNTSFCFLDIRSPGLGDTAMYLCATSRDLPSTDTQYFGPGTRLTVL.

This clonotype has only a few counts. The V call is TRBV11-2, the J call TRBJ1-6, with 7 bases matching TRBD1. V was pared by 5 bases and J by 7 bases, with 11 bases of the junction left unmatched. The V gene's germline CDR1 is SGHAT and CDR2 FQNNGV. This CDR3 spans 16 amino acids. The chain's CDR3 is CASSPRTGYRNSPLHF. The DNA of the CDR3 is TGTGCCAGCAGCCCTCGGACAGGCTATAGGAATTCACCCCTCCACTTT.

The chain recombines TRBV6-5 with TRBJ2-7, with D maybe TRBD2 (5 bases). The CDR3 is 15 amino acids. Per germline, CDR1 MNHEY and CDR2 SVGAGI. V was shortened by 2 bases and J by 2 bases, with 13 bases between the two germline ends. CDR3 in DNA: TGTGCCAGCAGTTACGCCACCGGAGGCCCCTACGAGCAGTACTTC. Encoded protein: CASSYATGGPYEQYF.

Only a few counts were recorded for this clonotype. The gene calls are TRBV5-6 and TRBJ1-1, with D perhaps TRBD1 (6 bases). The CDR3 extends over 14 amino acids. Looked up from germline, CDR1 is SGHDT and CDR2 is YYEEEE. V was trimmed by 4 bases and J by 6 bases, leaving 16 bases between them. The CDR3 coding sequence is TGTGCCAGCAGCCTCTCAGGGGCCCCGGCTGAAGCTTTCTTT. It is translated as CASSLSGAPAEAFF.

CDR3 sequence: CASSPIYEKLFF. The CDR3 DNA sequence: TGTGCCAGCAGTCCGATATATGAAAAACTGTTTTTT. The chain combines TRBV28 with TRBJ1-4; D remains unclear. Germline V lookup: CDR1 MDHEN, CDR2 SYDVKM. V shed 5 bases and J shed 6 bases, with 7 bases lying between them. CDR3 length: 12 amino acids.

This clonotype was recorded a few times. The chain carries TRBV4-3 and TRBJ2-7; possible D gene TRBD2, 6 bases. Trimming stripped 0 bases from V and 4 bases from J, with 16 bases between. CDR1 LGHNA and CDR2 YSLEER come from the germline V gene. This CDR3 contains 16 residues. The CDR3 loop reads CASSQDRLDGRYEQYF. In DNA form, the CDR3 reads TGCGCCAGCAGCCAAGATCGACTAGACGGTCGATACGAGCAGTACTTC.

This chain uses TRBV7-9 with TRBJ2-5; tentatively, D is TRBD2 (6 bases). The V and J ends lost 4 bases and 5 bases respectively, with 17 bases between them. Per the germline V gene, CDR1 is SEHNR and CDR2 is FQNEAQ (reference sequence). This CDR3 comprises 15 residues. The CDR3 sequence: CASSSRESKTETQYF. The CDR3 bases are TGTGCCAGCAGCTCCCGGGAGAGTAAGACGGAGACCCAGTACTTC.

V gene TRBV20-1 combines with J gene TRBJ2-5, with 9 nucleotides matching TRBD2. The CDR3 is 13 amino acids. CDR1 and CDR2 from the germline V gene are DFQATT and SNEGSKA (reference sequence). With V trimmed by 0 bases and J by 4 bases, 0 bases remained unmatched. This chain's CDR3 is CSAREAGGETQYF. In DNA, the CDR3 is TGCAGTGCTAGAGAAGCGGGGGGAGAGACCCAGTACTTC.

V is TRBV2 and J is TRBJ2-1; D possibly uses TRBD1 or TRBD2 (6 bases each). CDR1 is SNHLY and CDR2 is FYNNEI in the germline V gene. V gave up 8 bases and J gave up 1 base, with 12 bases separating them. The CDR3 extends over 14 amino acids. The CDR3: CASGGQGSYNEQFF. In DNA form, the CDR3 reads TGTGCCAGCGGGGGGCAGGGATCCTACAATGAGCAGTTCTTC.

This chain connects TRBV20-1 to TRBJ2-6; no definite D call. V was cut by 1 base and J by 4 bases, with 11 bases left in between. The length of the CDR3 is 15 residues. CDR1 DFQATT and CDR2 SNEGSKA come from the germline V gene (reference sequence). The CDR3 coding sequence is TGCAGTGCTAGAGGACAAGGGCCAGGGGCCAACGTCCTGACTTTC. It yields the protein CSARGQGPGANVLTF.

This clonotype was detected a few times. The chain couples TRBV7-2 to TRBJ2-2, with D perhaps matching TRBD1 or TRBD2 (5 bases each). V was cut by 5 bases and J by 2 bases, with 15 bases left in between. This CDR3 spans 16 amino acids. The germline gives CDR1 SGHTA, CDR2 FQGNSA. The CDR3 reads CASSAGTQGNTGELFF. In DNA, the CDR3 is TGTGCCAGCAGCGCAGGGACCCAGGGAAACACCGGGGAGCTGTTTTTT.

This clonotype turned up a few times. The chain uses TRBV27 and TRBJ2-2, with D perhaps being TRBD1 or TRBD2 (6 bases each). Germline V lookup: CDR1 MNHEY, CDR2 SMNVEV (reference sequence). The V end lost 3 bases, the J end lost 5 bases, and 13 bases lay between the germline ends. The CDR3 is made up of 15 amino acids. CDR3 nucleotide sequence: TGTGCCAGCAGTTTTGAGGGGGGACCGACCGGGGAGCTGTTTTTT. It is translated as CASSFEGGPTGELFF.

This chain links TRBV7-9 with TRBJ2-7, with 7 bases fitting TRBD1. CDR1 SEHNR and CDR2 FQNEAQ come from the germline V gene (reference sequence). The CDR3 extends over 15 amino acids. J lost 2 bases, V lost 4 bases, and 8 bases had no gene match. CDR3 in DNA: TGTGCCAGCAGCTCAGAAGTGACAGGGACCTACGAGCAGTACTTC. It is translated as CASSSEVTGTYEQYF.

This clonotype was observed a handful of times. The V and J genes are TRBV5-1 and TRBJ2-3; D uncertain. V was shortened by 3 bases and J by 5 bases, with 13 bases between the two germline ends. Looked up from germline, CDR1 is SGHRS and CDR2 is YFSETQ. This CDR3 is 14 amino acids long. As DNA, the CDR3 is TGCGCCAGCAGCTACGGCCCTAAAGGAGATACGCAGTATTTT. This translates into CASSYGPKGDTQYF.

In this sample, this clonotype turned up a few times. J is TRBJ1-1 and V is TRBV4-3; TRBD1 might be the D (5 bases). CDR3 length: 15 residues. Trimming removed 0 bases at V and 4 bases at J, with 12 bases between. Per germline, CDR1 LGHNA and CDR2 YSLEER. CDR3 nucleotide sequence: TGCGCCAGCAGCCAAGATGGCAGGGTCGGCACTGAAGCTTTCTTT. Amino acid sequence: CASSQDGRVGTEAFF.

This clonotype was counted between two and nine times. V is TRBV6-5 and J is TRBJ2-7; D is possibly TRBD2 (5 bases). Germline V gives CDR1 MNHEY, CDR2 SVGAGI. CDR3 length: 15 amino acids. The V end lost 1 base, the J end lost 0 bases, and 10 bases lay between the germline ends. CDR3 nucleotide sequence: TGTGCCAGCAGTTACTATGGGAGCCTCTCCTACGAGCAGTACTTC. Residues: CASSYYGSLSYEQYF.

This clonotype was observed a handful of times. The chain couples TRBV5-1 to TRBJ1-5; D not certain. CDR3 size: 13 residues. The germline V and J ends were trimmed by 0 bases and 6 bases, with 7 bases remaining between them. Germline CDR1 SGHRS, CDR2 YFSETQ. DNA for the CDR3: TGCGCCAGCAGCTTGGATCCAGTTCAGCCCCAGCATTTT. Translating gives CASSLDPVQPQHF.

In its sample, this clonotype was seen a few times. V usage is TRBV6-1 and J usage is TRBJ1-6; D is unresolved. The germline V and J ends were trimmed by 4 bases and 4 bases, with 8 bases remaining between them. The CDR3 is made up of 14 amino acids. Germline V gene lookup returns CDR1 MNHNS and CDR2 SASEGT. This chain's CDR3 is CASSGDGYNSPLHF. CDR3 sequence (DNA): TGTGCCAGCAGTGGAGACGGTTATAATTCACCCCTCCACTTT.

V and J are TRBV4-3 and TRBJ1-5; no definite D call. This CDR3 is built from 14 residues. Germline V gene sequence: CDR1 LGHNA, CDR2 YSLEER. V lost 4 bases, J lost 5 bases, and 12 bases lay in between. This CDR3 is CASSLSGSHQPQHF. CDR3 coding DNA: TGCGCCAGCAGCCTTTCTGGGTCTCATCAGCCCCAGCATTTT.

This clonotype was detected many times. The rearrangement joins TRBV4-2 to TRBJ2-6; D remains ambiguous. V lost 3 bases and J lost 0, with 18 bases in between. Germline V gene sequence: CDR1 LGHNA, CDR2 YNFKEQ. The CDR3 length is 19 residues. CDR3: CASSQARPGRASGANVLTF. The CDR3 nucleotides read TGTGCCAGCAGCCAGGCTAGACCTGGTCGGGCCTCTGGGGCCAACGTCCTGACTTTC.

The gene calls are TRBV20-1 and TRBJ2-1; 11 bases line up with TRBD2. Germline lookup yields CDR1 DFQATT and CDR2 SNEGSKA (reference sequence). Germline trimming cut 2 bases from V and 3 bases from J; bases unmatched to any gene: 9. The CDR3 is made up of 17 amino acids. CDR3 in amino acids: CSARLAGGRGGYNEQFF. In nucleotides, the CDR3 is TGCAGTGCTAGACTAGCGGGGGGCCGAGGCGGCTACAATGAGCAGTTCTTC.

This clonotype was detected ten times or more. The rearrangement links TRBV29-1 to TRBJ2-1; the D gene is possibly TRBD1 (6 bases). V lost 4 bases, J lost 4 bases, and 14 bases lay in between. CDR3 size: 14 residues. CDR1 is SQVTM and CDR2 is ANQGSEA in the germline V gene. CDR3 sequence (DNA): TGCAGCGTTGGAGGCAGGGGCGGGTACAATGAGCAGTTCTTC. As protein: CSVGGRGGYNEQFF.

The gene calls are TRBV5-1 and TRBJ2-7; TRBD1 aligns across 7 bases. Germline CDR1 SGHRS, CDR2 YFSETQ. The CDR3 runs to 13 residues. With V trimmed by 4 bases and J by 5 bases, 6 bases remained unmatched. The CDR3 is CASSVNTGDEQYV. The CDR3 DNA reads TGCGCCAGCAGCGTAAATACAGGGGACGAGCAGTACGTC.